Listed below are T cell receptor beta chains from one sample, sequenced in a study of T cell changes during pregnancy in multiple sclerosis. TCRdb keeps only in-frame clones here, not all; method: immunoSEQ multiplex PCR. The profile shows tens of thousands of clones, approximately 94% of them singletons. Sequenced material: CD8+ T cells from peripheral blood mononuclear cells, taken before pregnancy. Receptor source: a female donor with multiple sclerosis, enrolled in a pregnancy study. CDR3s include the opening cysteine and the closing phenylalanine or tryptophan. Each record gives: D gene, J gene, clone size, V gene, CDR3 protein, CDR3 DNA. D genes are given only for firm matches. Only part of the rows carry a size: once, few, many, or a class if the clone is expanded.

.,TRBJ1-5,.,TRBV19,CASSASGTQPQHF,TGTGCCAGTAGTGCATCCGGGACACAGCCCCAGCATTTT
.,TRBJ2-1,.,TRBV27,CASSFGVLNEQFF,TGTGCCAGCAGTTTCGGAGTCCTCAATGAGCAGTTCTTC
.,TRBJ2-7,.,TRBV27,CASSLPGREQYF,TGTGCCAGCAGTCTCCCCGGCAGGGAGCAGTACTTC
.,TRBJ2-7,.,TRBV4-1,CASSPSRGYEQYF,TGCGCCAGCAGCCCTAGCAGAGGTTACGAGCAGTACTTC
TRBD1,TRBJ2-7,.,TRBV14,CASSQGGQGGSYEQYF,TGTGCCAGCAGCCAAGGGGGACAGGGGGGCTCCTACGAGCAGTACTTC
TRBD2,TRBJ2-7,.,TRBV7-2,CASTPRASGLYEQYF,TGTGCCAGCACCCCCAGGGCTAGCGGGCTCTACGAGCAGTACTTC
.,TRBJ1-1,.,TRBV27,CASSLSGARTEAFF,TGTGCCAGCAGTTTATCGGGGGCGCGCACTGAAGCTTTCTTT
TRBD1,TRBJ2-1,.,TRBV29-1,CSAGRTGGGEQFF,TGCAGCGCCGGCAGGACAGGGGGCGGTGAGCAGTTCTTC
.,TRBJ2-7,many,TRBV7-9,CASRDGLSYEQYF,TGTGCCAGCAGAGATGGGCTCTCCTACGAGCAGTACTTC
TRBD2,TRBJ2-7,once,TRBV23-1,CASSQRLAGSYEQYF,TGCGCCAGCAGTCAACGACTAGCGGGCTCCTACGAGCAGTACTTC
TRBD1,TRBJ2-7,.,TRBV4-1,CASSGQRTGFYEQYF,TGCGCCAGCAGCGGCCAGCGGACAGGGTTCTACGAGCAGTACTTC
TRBD2,TRBJ2-7,.,TRBV30,CAWRSGSGSRSSYEQYF,TGTGCCTGGAGGTCCGGTAGCGGGAGCCGGAGCTCCTACGAGCAGTACTTC
.,TRBJ1-1,.,TRBV14,CASSQGGEAFF,TGTGCCAGCAGCCAAGGGGGCGAAGCTTTCTTT
TRBD1,TRBJ2-7,.,TRBV4-1,CASSQDMGQGYEQYF,TGCGCCAGCAGCCAAGATATGGGACAGGGCTACGAGCAGTACTTC
TRBD2,TRBJ2-7,.,TRBV6-6,CASSQTSGRNEQYF,TGTGCCAGCAGTCAGACTAGCGGGAGGAACGAGCAGTACTTC
.,TRBJ2-2,.,TRBV5-1,CASSRTDYTGELFF,TGCGCCAGCAGCCGGACAGACTACACCGGGGAGCTGTTTTTT
TRBD1,TRBJ2-7,.,TRBV7-9,CASSLPGQGYEQYF,TGTGCCAGCAGCCTCCCGGGACAGGGGTACGAGCAGTACTTC
.,TRBJ1-2,.,TRBV4-2,CASSQDRRGWDGYTF,TGTGCCAGCAGCCAAGACAGGAGGGGATGGGATGGCTACACCTTC
.,TRBJ2-1,.,TRBV18,CASLTRGTSYNEQFF,TGTGCCAGTCTGACACGGGGTACCTCCTACAATGAGCAGTTCTTC
.,TRBJ1-2,once,TRBV6-1,CASRETGGYTF,TGTGCCAGCAGGGAGACTGGCGGCTACACCTTC
.,TRBJ2-5,.,TRBV27,CASKGETQYF,TGTGCCAGCAAGGGGGAGACCCAGTACTTC
TRBD2,TRBJ2-7,.,TRBV5-1,CASSSEGLAPHEQYF,TGCGCCAGCAGTTCCGAGGGACTAGCTCCCCACGAGCAGTACTTC
.,TRBJ1-1,.,TRBV29-1,CSVAGAGEAFF,TGCAGCGTTGCAGGGGCAGGAGAAGCTTTCTTT
.,TRBJ2-1,.,TRBV11-2,CASSLEAFPSYNEQFF,TGTGCCAGCAGCTTAGAAGCATTTCCTTCCTACAATGAGCAGTTCTTC
.,TRBJ2-3,.,TRBV28,CASSLYSPSTDTQYF,TGTGCCAGCAGTTTATACAGCCCCAGCACAGATACGCAGTATTTT
.,TRBJ2-1,.,TRBV29-1,CSVEEGLSYNEQFF,TGCAGCGTTGAAGAGGGACTTTCATACAATGAGCAGTTCTTC
.,TRBJ2-2,.,TRBV4-2,CASSQPLQGHTGELFF,TGTGCCAGCAGCCAACCGCTACAGGGACACACCGGGGAGCTGTTTTTT
.,TRBJ2-7,.,TRBV28,CASSLSLSSYEQYF,TGTGCCAGCAGTTTATCGCTGAGCTCCTACGAGCAGTACTTC
.,TRBJ1-2,.,TRBV10-3,CAIGSGADYGYTF,TGTGCCATCGGTTCTGGGGCAGACTATGGCTACACCTTC